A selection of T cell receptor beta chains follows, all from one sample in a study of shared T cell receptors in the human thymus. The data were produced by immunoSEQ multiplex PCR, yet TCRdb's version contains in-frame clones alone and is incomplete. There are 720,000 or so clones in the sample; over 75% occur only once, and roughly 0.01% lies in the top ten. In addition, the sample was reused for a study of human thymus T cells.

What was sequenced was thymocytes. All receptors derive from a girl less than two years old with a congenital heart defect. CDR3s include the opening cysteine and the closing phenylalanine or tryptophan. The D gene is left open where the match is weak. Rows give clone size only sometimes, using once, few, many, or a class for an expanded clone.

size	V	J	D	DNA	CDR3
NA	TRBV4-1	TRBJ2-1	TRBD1	TGCGCCAGCAGCCAAGATGGAGACAGGGGTGATGAGCAGTTCTTC	CASSQDGDRGDEQFF
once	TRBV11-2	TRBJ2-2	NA	TGTGCCAGCAACACTAGGACCGGGGAGCTGTTTTTT	CASNTRTGELFF
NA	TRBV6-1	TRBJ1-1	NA	TGTGCCAGCAGTGCCGGAGTAACTGAAGCTTTCTTT	CASSAGVTEAFF
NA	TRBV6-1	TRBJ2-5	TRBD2	TGTGCCAGCAGTGAGAGACTAGCGGGGTCCCAAGAGACCCAGTACTTC	CASSERLAGSQETQYF
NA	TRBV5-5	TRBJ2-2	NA	TGTGCCAGCAGCTTGCTTAAGATCGGGGGCACCGGGGAGCTGTTTTTT	CASSLLKIGGTGELFF
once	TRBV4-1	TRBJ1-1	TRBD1	TGCGCCAGCAGCCAGGAAGCAGGGGGAAAACACACTGAAGCTTTCTTT	CASSQEAGGKHTEAFF
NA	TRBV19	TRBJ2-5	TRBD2	TGTGCCAGTCAGGCACCGGGGGGAGAGACCCAGTACTTC	CASQAPGGETQYF
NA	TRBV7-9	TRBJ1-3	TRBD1	TGTGCCAGCAGCCTCTCTAGACAGGGTTTGAAGCATCGAAACACCATATATTTT	CASSLSRQGLKHRNTIYF
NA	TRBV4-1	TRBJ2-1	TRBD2	TGCGCCAGCAGCCACGTGACTAGCGGGGCGGGTAGCCCCTACTACAATGAGCAGTTCTTC	CASSHVTSGAGSPYYNEQFF
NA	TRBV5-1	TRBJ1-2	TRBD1	TGCGCCAGCAGCTTGAAGGGACAGGTGTGGGGCTACACCTTC	CASSLKGQVWGYTF
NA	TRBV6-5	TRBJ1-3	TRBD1	TGTGCCAGCATCCCGACAGGGGAATCTGGAAACACCATATATTTT	CASIPTGESGNTIYF
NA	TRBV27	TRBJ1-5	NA	TGTGCCAGCAGTTTTAAGTTCCCCCAGAGGCAGCCCCAGCATTTT	CASSFKFPQRQPQHF
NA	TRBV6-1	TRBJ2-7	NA	TGTGCCAGCAGTGAAGGGAGTCCCTTCTACGAGCAGTACTTC	CASSEGSPFYEQYF
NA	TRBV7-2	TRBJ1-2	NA	TGTGCCAGCCCCTTCGGGGGTGCGGCGGGGAACTATGGCTACACCTTC	CASPFGGAAGNYGYTF
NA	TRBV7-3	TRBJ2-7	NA	TGTGCCAGCAGCTCGTTCTCCTACGAGCAGTACTTC	CASSSFSYEQYF
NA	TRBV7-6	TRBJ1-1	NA	TGTGCCAGCAGTGGGAGGGGCGCGATCACTGAAGCTTTCTTT	CASSGRGAITEAFF
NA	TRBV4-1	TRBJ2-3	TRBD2	TGCGCCAGCAGCCAAGATCTATCCGGGACTAGCGGGATGGCGCAGTATTTT	CASSQDLSGTSGMAQYF
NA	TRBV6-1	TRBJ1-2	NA	TGTGCCAGCAGACCTTGGACAGCCCACTCCTGGGGCTACACCTTC	CASRPWTAHSWGYTF
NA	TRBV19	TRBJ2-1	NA	TGTGCCAGTAGTATAGATCGCATTGGGCAGGGCGACTCCTACAATGAGCAGTTCTTC	CASSIDRIGQGDSYNEQFF
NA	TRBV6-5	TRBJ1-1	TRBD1	TGTGCCAGCAGTTACATCGGACAGGGGGGAACTGAAGCTTTCTTT	CASSYIGQGGTEAFF
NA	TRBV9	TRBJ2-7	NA	TGTGCCAGCAGCGAGGACCGGGGCTCCTACGAGCAGTACTTC	CASSEDRGSYEQYF
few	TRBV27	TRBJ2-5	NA	TGTGCCAGCAGTCCCCGCAGACAAGAGACCCAGTACTTC	CASSPRRQETQYF
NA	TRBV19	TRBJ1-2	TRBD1	TGTGCCAGTAGTGGTGGGACAGGGGGCCCTGGAGGCTACACCTTC	CASSGGTGGPGGYTF
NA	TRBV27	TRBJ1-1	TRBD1	TGTGCCAGCAGTTTATGCGGGGACAGAGTGAAGTGTACTGAAGCTTTCTTT	CASSLCGDRVKCTEAFF
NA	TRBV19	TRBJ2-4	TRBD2	TGTGCCAGTAGTTCGGTAGCGGGGGGTACCCAAAACATTCAGTACTTC	CASSSVAGGTQNIQYF
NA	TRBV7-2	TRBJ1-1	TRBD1	TGTGCCAGCAGCTCAGACCCGGGGATGGGACAGGGGCCGTCAGAAGCTTTCTTT	CASSSDPGMGQGPSEAFF
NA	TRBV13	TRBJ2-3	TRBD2	TGTGCCAGCAGCATCGGACTAGCGGGGGGCAGCACAGATACGCAGTATTTT	CASSIGLAGGSTDTQYF
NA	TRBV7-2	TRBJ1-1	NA	TGTGCCAGCAGCCCCGGCTGGGCGCGCAACACTGAAGCTTTCTTT	CASSPGWARNTEAFF
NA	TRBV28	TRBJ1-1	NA	TGTGCCAGCAGCAAACTCCGGGGCACTGAAGCTTTCTTT	CASSKLRGTEAFF
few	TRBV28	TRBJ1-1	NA	TGTGCCAGCGGTGGAGGGGTGAACACTGAAGCTTTCTTT	CASGGGVNTEAFF
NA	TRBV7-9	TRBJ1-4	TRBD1	TGTGCCAGCAGCTCAACAGGGGAGGAGATGGAAAAACTGTTTTTT	CASSSTGEEMEKLFF
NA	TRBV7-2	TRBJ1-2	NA	TGTGCCAGCAGCGCCCACAGGGATGGTGGGGGCTACACCTTC	CASSAHRDGGGYTF
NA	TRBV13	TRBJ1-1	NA	TGTGCCAGCAGCTTGAGAGGGAACACTGAAGCTTTCTTT	CASSLRGNTEAFF
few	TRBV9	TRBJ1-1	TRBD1	TGTGCCAGCAGCCCCGACCTGGACAGGGATGCTACTGAAGCTTTCTTT	CASSPDLDRDATEAFF
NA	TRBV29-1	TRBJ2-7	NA	TGCAGCGTTGGTCATTACAACGAGCAGTACTTC	CSVGHYNEQYF
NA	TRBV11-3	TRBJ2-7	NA	TGTGCCAGCAGCTTAGATCGTGGCACCTTCTTATACGAGCAGTACTTC	CASSLDRGTFLYEQYF
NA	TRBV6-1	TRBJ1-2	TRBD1	TGTGCCAGCAGTGCAATTCCAGGGGGCAATGGCTACACCTTC	CASSAIPGGNGYTF
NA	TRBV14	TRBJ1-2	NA	TGTGCCAGCAGTGAGGTACAGGGTAACTATGGCTACACCTTC	CASSEVQGNYGYTF
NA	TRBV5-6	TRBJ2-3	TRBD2	TGTGCCAGCAGCTTGCAAAACCTCGAGCGGGGGGCACGCACGGATACGCAGTATTTT	CASSLQNLERGARTDTQYF
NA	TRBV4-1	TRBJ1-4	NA	TGCGCCAGCAGCCTGTCAGATAATGAAAAACTGTTTTTT	CASSLSDNEKLFF
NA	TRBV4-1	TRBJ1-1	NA	TGCGCCAGCAGCCAAGCAATGCGGGCCCTCTCTTCTTTCTTT	CASSQAMRALSSFF
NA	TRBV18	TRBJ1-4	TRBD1	TGTGCCAGCTCACAAAGTGGGGGGACAGGGAATGAAAAACTGTTTTTT	CASSQSGGTGNEKLFF
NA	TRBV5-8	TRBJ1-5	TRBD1	TGTGCCAGCAGCTCCGGGACAGGGTCCGTTCAGCCCCAGCATTTT	CASSSGTGSVQPQHF
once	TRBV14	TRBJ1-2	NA	TGTGCCAGCAGCCAAGGGAGAGGACAGCCTTCCTCCGGGCACTATGGCTACACCTTC	CASSQGRGQPSSGHYGYTF
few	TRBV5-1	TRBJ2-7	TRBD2	TGCGCCAGCAGCTTATCCCTCGCTAGCGGGGGCTACGAGCAGTACTTC	CASSLSLASGGYEQYF
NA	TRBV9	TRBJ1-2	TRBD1	TGTGCCAGCAGCGTAGATAGGACAGGGGACTACTATGGCTACACCTTC	CASSVDRTGDYYGYTF
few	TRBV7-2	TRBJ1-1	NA	TGTGCCAGCAGGGGGCGTAACACTGAAGCTTTCTTT	CASRGRNTEAFF
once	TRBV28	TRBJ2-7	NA	TGTGCCAGCAGTTTACCTCCACAGGGTTCGGGAGAGCAGTACTTC	CASSLPPQGSGEQYF
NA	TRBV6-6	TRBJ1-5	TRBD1	TGTGCCAGCAGTTACGGACAGGGCAATCAGCCCCAGCATTTT	CASSYGQGNQPQHF
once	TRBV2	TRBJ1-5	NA	TGTGCCAGCAGTGGCTTAACAGGCCATAAGCCCCAGCATTTT	CASSGLTGHKPQHF
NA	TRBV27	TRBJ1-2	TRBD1	TGTGCCAGCAGTTCTTTGCCCCCTCGGACAGGGCTCTATGGCTACACCTTC	CASSSLPPRTGLYGYTF
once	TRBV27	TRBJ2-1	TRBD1	TGTGCCAGCAGTCCAACAGGGGGCCCTTCCTACAATGAGCAGTTCTTC	CASSPTGGPSYNEQFF
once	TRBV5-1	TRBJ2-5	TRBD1	TGCGCCAGCAGCCCGACAGGGGCGGAGACCCAGTACTTC	CASSPTGAETQYF